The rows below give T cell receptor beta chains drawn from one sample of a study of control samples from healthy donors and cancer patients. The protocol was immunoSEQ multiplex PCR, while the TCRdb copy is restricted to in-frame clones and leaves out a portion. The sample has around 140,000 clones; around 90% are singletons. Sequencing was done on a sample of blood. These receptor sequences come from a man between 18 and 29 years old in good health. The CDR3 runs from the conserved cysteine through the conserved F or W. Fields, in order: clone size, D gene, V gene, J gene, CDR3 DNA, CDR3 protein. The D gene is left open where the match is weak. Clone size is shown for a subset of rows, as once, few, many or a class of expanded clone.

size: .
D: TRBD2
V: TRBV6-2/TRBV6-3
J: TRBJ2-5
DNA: TGTGCCAGCAGCCGGGGGGGAGCCAGGGAGACCCAGTACTTC
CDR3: CASSRGGARETQYF

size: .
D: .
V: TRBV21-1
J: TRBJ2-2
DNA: TGTGCCAGCAGCAATCATCCAGGGCGCCACACCGGGGAGCTGTTTTTT
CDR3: CASSNHPGRHTGELFF

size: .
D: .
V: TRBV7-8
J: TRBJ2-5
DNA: TGTGCCAGCAGCGCGGGACCGCTGTACCAAGAGACCCAGTACTTC
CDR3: CASSAGPLYQETQYF

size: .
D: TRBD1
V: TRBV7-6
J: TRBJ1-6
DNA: TGTGCCAGCAGCCCCCGGGACAGGGATAATTCACCCCTCCACTTT
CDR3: CASSPRDRDNSPLHF

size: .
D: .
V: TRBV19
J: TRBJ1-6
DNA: TGTGCCAGTAGTACAGGAGGGTTAACGCGCTCCTATAATTCACCCCTCCACTTT
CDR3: CASSTGGLTRSYNSPLHF

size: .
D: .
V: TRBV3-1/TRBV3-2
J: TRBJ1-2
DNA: TGTGCCAGCAGCGACCTGCAGGGTTTCGACGCTAACTATGGCTACACCTTC
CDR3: CASSDLQGFDANYGYTF

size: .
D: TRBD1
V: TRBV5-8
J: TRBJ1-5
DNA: TGTGCCAGCAGCCCAGACAGGGGAATACAGCCCCAGCATTTT
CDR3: CASSPDRGIQPQHF

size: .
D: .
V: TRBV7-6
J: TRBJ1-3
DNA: TGTGCCAGCAGCTCCAGTGTCTCTGGAAACACCATATATTTT
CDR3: CASSSSVSGNTIYF

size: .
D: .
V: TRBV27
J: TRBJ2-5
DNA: TGTGCCAGCAGCCCGGGGCTGTGGGAGACCCAGTACTTC
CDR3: CASSPGLWETQYF

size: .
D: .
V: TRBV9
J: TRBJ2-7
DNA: TGTGCCAGCAGCGTGGGGGGTAGCTCCTACGAGCAGTACTTC
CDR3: CASSVGGSSYEQYF

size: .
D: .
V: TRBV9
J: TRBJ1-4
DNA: TGTGCCAGCAGCGTGGGGGGTGCTAATGAAAAACTGTTTTTT
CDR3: CASSVGGANEKLFF

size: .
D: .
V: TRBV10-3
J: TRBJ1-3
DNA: TGTGCCATCAGTGAGACAGGGACCCTAGGGAACACCATATATTTT
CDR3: CAISETGTLGNTIYF

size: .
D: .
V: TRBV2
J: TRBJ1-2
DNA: TGTGCCAGCAGTGGATTACAGGGTCAGGACTATGGCTACACCTTC
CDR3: CASSGLQGQDYGYTF

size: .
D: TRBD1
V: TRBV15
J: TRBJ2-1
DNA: TGTGCCACCAGCGGAAGGACAGGGGTCAGGGATGAGCAGTTCTTC
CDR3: CATSGRTGVRDEQFF

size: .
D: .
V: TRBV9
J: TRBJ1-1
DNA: TGTGCCAGCAGCGTCTCGACGGGAGCTGAAGCTTTCTTT
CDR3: CASSVSTGAEAFF

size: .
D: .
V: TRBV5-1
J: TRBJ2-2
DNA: TGCGCCAGCAGCTTGGGTGGGAACACCGGGGAGCTGTTTTTT
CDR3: CASSLGGNTGELFF

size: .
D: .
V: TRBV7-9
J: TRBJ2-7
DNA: TGTGCCAGCAGCGGGGACATAGACTACGAGCAGTACTTC
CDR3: CASSGDIDYEQYF

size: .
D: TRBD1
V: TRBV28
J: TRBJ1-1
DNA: TGTGCCAGCAGTGATAGGGGGCTGAACACTGAAGCTTTCTTT
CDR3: CASSDRGLNTEAFF

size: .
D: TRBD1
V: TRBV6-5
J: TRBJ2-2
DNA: TGTGCCAGCAGTTTGGACCCGGACAGGTACACCGGGGAGCTGTTTTTT
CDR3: CASSLDPDRYTGELFF

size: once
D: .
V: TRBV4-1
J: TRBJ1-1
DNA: TGCGCCAGCAGCCACCCAACAGGGACCAGAGAAGCTTTCTTT
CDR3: CASSHPTGTREAFF

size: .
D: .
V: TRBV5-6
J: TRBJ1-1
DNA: TGTGCCAGCAGCTTGGTCGGCCAGGGGAATGAAGCTTTCTTT
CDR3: CASSLVGQGNEAFF

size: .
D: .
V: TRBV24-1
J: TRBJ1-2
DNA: TGTGCCACCAGTGGTGCCGGGGCTAACTATGGCTACACCTTC
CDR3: CATSGAGANYGYTF

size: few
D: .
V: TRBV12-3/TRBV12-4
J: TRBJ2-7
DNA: TGTGCCAGCAGTTTCGACAGAACCTACGAGCAGTACTTC
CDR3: CASSFDRTYEQYF

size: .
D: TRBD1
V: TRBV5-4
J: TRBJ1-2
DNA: TGTGCCAGCAGCATGTGGACAGGGACTCATGGCTACACCTTC
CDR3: CASSMWTGTHGYTF

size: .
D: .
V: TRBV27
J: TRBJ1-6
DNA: TGTGCCAGCACCCTCCGGGGGAGCTCCTATAATTCACCCCTCCACTTT
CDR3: CASTLRGSSYNSPLHF

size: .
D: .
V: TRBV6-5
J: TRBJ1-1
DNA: TGTGCCAGCAGTTACGTAGACAGAAAATACAACACTGAAGCTTTCTTT
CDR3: CASSYVDRKYNTEAFF